This T cell receptor beta chain comes out of a study of Graves' ophthalmopathy and Graves' hyperthyroidism. Study background: Prior to any treatment, peripheral blood was collected at the time of initial diagnosis.

Transcripts of RNA were the source for amplifying TCR beta CDR3 regions. Second-round multiplex PCR followed a first-round RT-PCR using HTBI primers. TCRdb called the multiplex PCR reads again in MiXCR, with one record for every CDR3 protein. The repertoire consists of around 400,000 distinct CDR3 sequences, with roughly 21% occurring once and the leading ten covering approximately 3.2%. Germline CDR1 reads GTSNPN; CDR2 reads SVGIG (reference sequence). V was pared by 3 bases and J by 4 bases, with 2 bases of the junction left unmatched. The length of the CDR3 is 13 residues. Sequencing was carried out using peripheral blood. The sequence derives from a woman younger than 35 with stable Graves' hyperthyroidism. This chain uses TRBV30 with TRBJ2-2, with 7 nucleotides matching TRBD1. The CDR3 nucleotides are TGTGCCTGGAGAGGGACAGCCACCGGGGAGCTGTTTTTT. Protein sequence: CAWRGTATGELFF.